The text below deals with one T cell receptor beta chain. Its antigen is still unknown. Each CDR3 protein is one row after TCRdb ran MiXCR on the 5' RACE reads. This table holds tens of thousands of distinct CDR3 sequences, under 30% found once. This CDR3 is built from 15 residues. Deletions cut 6 bases from V and 3 bases from J, with 18 bases between. Overall study findings and caveats: The larger-cohort validation was restricted to a single TCR beta V-J rearrangement rather than whole repertoires. Tumor Tregs overlapped most with tumor, then blood, naive CD4+ cells.

J is TRBJ2-7 and V is TRBV12-3 or TRBV12-4; the D gene is possibly TRBD2 (6 bases). The sample consisted of naive CD4+ T cells sorted from a lymph node. Subset specified: naive CD4+ T cells, CD4+CD45RA+CD25-. The TCR sequence derives from a female donor with breast cancer. In nucleotides, the CDR3 is TGTGCCAGCAGCATACACCGGGACTGGGGCTACGAGCAGTACTTC. This sequence encodes CASSIHRDWGYEQYF.